This T cell receptor (beta chain) derives from a study of regulatory T cells in long-lasting Graves disease. This clonotype came up many times. The antigen is unknown. Between the trimmed V and J ends, which lost 4 bases and 6 bases, there was a span of 15 bases. The CDR3 extends over 14 amino acids. Germline loops: CDR1 LNHNV, CDR2 YYDKDF (reference sequence). Study-level results: Persistent Graves' cases showed lower TCR diversity than newly diagnosed cases.

Both iRepertoire HTBI primers and Arm-PCR of CDR3 regions were used to build the TCR beta libraries. Using its own MiXCR run on the multiplex PCR reads, TCRdb lists one record per CDR3 protein. In the table there are approximately 360,000 distinct CDR3 sequences, about 12% of which are singletons. The time point here: newly diagnosed GD, antithyroid drugs for less than 3 months. The TCR library was made from RNA that had been extracted from PBMCs in TRIzol. Separately, the same data were catalogued under a study of T cells in Graves' hyperthyroidism and ophthalmopathy. As that study records: Investigators excluded patients with uncontrolled infection, other autoimmune disease, pregnancy or lactation.

The TCR originated in a woman aged 18-35 years with Graves disease. The chain links TRBV15 to TRBJ2-5; perhaps TRBD2 as D (7 bases). This specimen consisted of peripheral blood mononuclear cells (PBMCs), obtained at new diagnosis, from a patient treated with antithyroid drugs. DNA of the CDR3: TGTGCCACCAGCATATGGGGGGGCCTGAAGACCCAGTACTTC. Translating gives CATSIWGGLKTQYF.